This TCR beta chain derives from a study of preoperative IRX-2 immunotherapy in early breast cancer (dated by TCRdb to between 2017 and 2020). The receptor library was made with the immunoSEQ multiplex PCR assay. The immuneACCESS repertoire file appears here via TCRdb, limited to in-frame rearrangements. These files lack a portion of the clones; in checked studies, under half of the deficit traces to unresolved V genes, and the cause of the others is not known. A total of 15,000 to 25,000 clones appear in this sample, over 80% of them only once. Jointly, the top ten make up roughly 1.2% of the sample. The germline V gene sets CDR1 to KGHSH and CDR2 to LQKENI. Reading from cysteine to phenylalanine, the CDR3 counts 13 amino acids. The kept DNA is CDR3 alone, 39 bases in frame from the first base. V loses 6 bases, J loses 1 base, and the germline ends lie 7 bases apart. Note on this clone: Its antigen remains unidentified. The input lacks base qualities; no much larger clone sits a single base away.

The treatment or condition label here, explained by the study, means: preoperative locoregional IRX-2 cytokine immunotherapy. The samples were obtained from a phase Ib study that tested preoperative, locoregional IRX-2 cytokine immunotherapy designed to prime immune responses. Patients with early-stage breast cancer who were given IRX-2 before surgery served as donors. Recombination joined TRBV18 with TRBJ1-5; TRBD1 might be the D gene, on 6 matching bases. This receptor was identified in a human donor with breast cancer. The sequencing used lymph node tissue, collected after IRX-2 immunotherapy. The bases are TGTGCCAGCTCTCAGGGGAGCAATCAGCCCCAGCATTTT. This gives the protein CASSQGSNQPQHF.